This entry lists 11 T cell receptor beta chains sequenced from one sample in a study of CD8 T cells in ankylosing spondylitis. TCRdb reanalysed the 5' RACE reads using MiXCR and keeps one entry per CDR3 protein. There are 150,000 to 200,000 distinct CDR3 sequences in the sample; approximately 20% occur only once, and about 7.8% lies in the top ten. The sample taken for sequencing was blood, either unsorted or a sorted T cell fraction (not recorded which). The receptors shown here come from a male donor with ankylosing spondylitis or in good health (not recorded which).

This chain uses TRBV18 with TRBJ2-1; TRBD2 aligns across 9 bases. Trimming at V came to 6 bases and at J to 2 bases, leaving 8 bases not matched to a gene. In germline, CDR1 is KGHSH, CDR2 LQKENI. CDR3 length: 16 residues. CDR3 in DNA: TGTGCCAGCTCCCGACTTGCTAGCGGGGCCTACAATGAGCAGTTCTTC. Translating it yields CASSRLASGAYNEQFF.

This clonotype was detected ten times or more. V and J are TRBV6-5 and TRBJ2-4, with unresolved D. Germline values: CDR1 MNHEY, CDR2 SVGAGI. CDR3 length: 12 residues. V lost 6 bases and J lost 7, with 10 bases in between. CDR3 sequence reads: CASSSLTNIQYF. The CDR3 DNA sequence: TGTGCCAGCAGCTCCTTAACTAACATTCAGTACTTC.

There are a few counts of this clonotype. The V and J genes are TRBV28 and TRBJ1-1; D possibly corresponds to TRBD1 (6 bases). Trimming cost V 8 bases and J 9 bases, with 13 bases left between them. Per the germline V gene, CDR1 is MDHEN and CDR2 is SYDVKM. There are 11 residues in the CDR3. DNA for the CDR3: TGTGCCAGCCGCGCTACAGGGAAAGCTTTCTTT. This sequence encodes CASRATGKAFF. The full variable domain, completed using reference TRBV28 and TRBJ1-1, is DVKVTQSSRYLVKRTGEKVFLECVQDMDHENMFWYRQDPGLGLRLIYFSYDVKMKEKGDIPEGYSVSREKKERFSLILESASTNQTSMYLCASRATGKAFFGQGTRLTVV.

This chain connects TRBV28 to TRBJ1-3; a possible D gene is TRBD1 (5 bases). The CDR3 covers 13 residues. V was shortened by 3 bases and J by 2 bases, with 5 bases between the two germline ends. The V gene's germline CDR1 is MDHEN and CDR2 SYDVKM. CDR3 sequence: CASSLGAGNTIYF. Written as DNA, the CDR3 is TGTGCCAGCAGTTTGGGGGCTGGAAACACCATATATTTT.

This chain links TRBV10-3 with TRBJ2-7; 7 bases match TRBD1. Looked up from germline, CDR1 is ENHRY and CDR2 is SYGVKD. With V trimmed by 5 bases and J by 3 bases, 4 bases remained unmatched. The CDR3 length is 13 residues. The CDR3: CAISYRGDYEQYF. CDR3 DNA sequence: TGTGCCATCAGTTACAGGGGCGACTACGAGCAGTACTTC.

In its sample, this clonotype was seen many times. The chain employs TRBV20-1 and TRBJ2-1; 8 positions match TRBD2. Trimming at V came to 3 bases and at J to 0 bases, leaving 16 bases not matched to a gene. In germline, CDR1 is DFQATT, CDR2 SNEGSKA (reference sequence). The CDR3 is 19 amino acids. The CDR3 is CSASSVRLALTRSYNEQFF. The CDR3, as DNA: TGCAGTGCTAGCAGTGTGCGACTAGCGCTTACTCGCTCCTACAATGAGCAGTTCTTC.

This clonotype was picked up many times. The V gene is TRBV20-1, the J gene TRBJ1-2; 12 positions match TRBD1. The CDR3 runs to 18 residues. V lost 0 bases, J lost 5 bases, and 13 bases stayed unmatched. Germline assignment: CDR1 DFQATT and CDR2 SNEGSKA (reference sequence). The CDR3 sequence: CSARDPGDRGQPAYGYTF. The CDR3 coding sequence is TGCAGTGCTAGAGATCCCGGGGACAGGGGGCAACCGGCTTATGGCTACACCTTC.

CDR3 sequence (DNA): TGTGCCAGCAGCTTAGCGAACGGACACTTTGAGCAGTTCTTC. It codes for CASSLANGHFEQFF. The gene calls are TRBV11-1 and TRBJ2-1; weak D call: TRBD1 (5 bases). The V end lost 0 bases, the J end lost 9 bases, and 12 bases lay between the germline ends. The germline gives CDR1 SGHAT, CDR2 FQDESV (reference sequence). The CDR3 has 14 amino acids.

This chain links TRBV3-1 with TRBJ2-7, with unresolved D. With 4 bases removed from V and 1 base from J, the gap between germline ends came to 11 bases. The CDR3 loop spans 14 amino acids. Germline CDR1 LGHDT, CDR2 YNNKEL (reference sequence). The CDR3 loop is CASSRRDGSYEQYF. CDR3 sequence (DNA): TGTGCCAGCAGCCGCAGAGACGGATCCTACGAGCAGTACTTC.

The genes are TRBV5-1 and TRBJ2-3; D is ambiguous. The germline V gene has CDR1 SGHRS and CDR2 YFSETQ. V shed 0 bases and J shed 3 bases, with 14 bases lying between them. The CDR3 runs 16 residues. CDR3: CASSLVDIGFTDTQYF. The DNA for the CDR3 is TGCGCCAGCAGCTTGGTTGACATTGGATTTACAGATACGCAGTATTTT.

This clonotype has a count of ten or more. The chain uses TRBV27 and TRBJ2-7; D may be TRBD1 (6 bases). Trimming removed 3 bases at V and 3 bases at J, with 9 bases between. This CDR3 is built from 13 residues. CDR1 is MNHEY and CDR2 is SMNVEV in the germline V gene (reference sequence). The CDR3 loop reads CASSLRGGYEQYF. CDR3 nucleotide sequence: TGTGCCAGCAGTTTGCGAGGGGGCTACGAGCAGTACTTC.